These T cell receptor beta chains were read from a single sample in a study of blood T cell repertoires in COVID-19. Measured with immunoSEQ multiplex PCR; TCRdb has only the in-frame clones, and not every one. The sample has 150,000 to 200,000 clones, about 89% seen once; the top ten hold about 0.77%. The sample was PBMCs or T cells enriched from blood (not recorded which). The receptors derive from a young woman who had recovered from COVID-19. Each CDR3 is given with its conserved first and last residue. The order of the fields is D gene, clone size, V gene, J gene, CDR3 protein, CDR3 DNA. The D gene is left open where the match is weak. Some rows have no size entry. The others give once, few or many, or a class for an expanded clone.

d_gene: .
abundance: .
v_gene: TRBV5-4
j_gene: TRBJ1-6
CDR3aa: CASSFGIRPNSPLHF
CDR3nt: TGTGCCAGCAGCTTCGGGATTAGGCCCAATTCACCCCTCCACTTT

d_gene: TRBD2
abundance: .
v_gene: TRBV4-3
j_gene: TRBJ2-5
CDR3aa: CASSQDTGPGGTQYF
CDR3nt: TGCGCCAGCAGCCAAGACACCGGCCCGGGGGGGACCCAGTACTTC

d_gene: TRBD2
abundance: few
v_gene: TRBV4-1
j_gene: TRBJ2-1
CDR3aa: CASSQLASGRLNEQFF
CDR3nt: TGCGCCAGCAGCCAACTGGCTAGCGGGAGACTCAATGAGCAGTTCTTC

d_gene: .
abundance: .
v_gene: TRBV30
j_gene: TRBJ2-2
CDR3aa: CAWTPSTGELFF
CDR3nt: TGTGCCTGGACCCCTTCCACCGGGGAGCTGTTTTTT

d_gene: .
abundance: .
v_gene: TRBV10-3
j_gene: TRBJ2-7
CDR3aa: CAISDILSYEQYF
CDR3nt: TGTGCCATCAGCGACATTCTCTCCTACGAGCAGTACTTC

d_gene: .
abundance: .
v_gene: TRBV15
j_gene: TRBJ2-5
CDR3aa: CATSRDLGVGQTQYF
CDR3nt: TGTGCCACCAGCAGAGATCTAGGGGTAGGGCAGACCCAGTACTTC

d_gene: TRBD1
abundance: .
v_gene: TRBV7-9
j_gene: TRBJ1-1
CDR3aa: CASSLHQGVNTEAFF
CDR3nt: TGTGCCAGCAGCCTGCATCAGGGGGTGAACACTGAAGCTTTCTTT

d_gene: .
abundance: .
v_gene: TRBV11-2
j_gene: TRBJ2-7
CDR3aa: CASSLRDEQYF
CDR3nt: TGTGCCAGCAGCCTCAGGGACGAGCAGTACTTC

d_gene: .
abundance: .
v_gene: TRBV5-4
j_gene: TRBJ2-1
CDR3aa: CASSSAVFYNEQFF
CDR3nt: TGTGCCAGCAGCTCAGCGGTGTTCTACAATGAGCAGTTCTTC

d_gene: .
abundance: .
v_gene: TRBV19
j_gene: TRBJ1-5
CDR3aa: CASSIDPGGAEQPQHF
CDR3nt: TGTGCCAGTAGTATAGATCCGGGTGGGGCGGAACAGCCCCAGCATTTT

d_gene: .
abundance: .
v_gene: TRBV29-1
j_gene: TRBJ1-1
CDR3aa: CSVQGQYNTEAFF
CDR3nt: TGCAGCGTTCAAGGACAATACAACACTGAAGCTTTCTTT

d_gene: TRBD1
abundance: .
v_gene: TRBV19
j_gene: TRBJ2-6
CDR3aa: CASNRGSGANVLTF
CDR3nt: TGTGCCAGTAACAGGGGCTCTGGGGCCAACGTCCTGACTTTC

d_gene: .
abundance: .
v_gene: TRBV5-6
j_gene: TRBJ1-5
CDR3aa: CASSLFSNQPQHF
CDR3nt: TGTGCCAGCAGCTTGTTCAGTAATCAGCCCCAGCATTTT

d_gene: .
abundance: .
v_gene: TRBV7-3
j_gene: TRBJ2-7
CDR3aa: CASSLYGGAEYEQYF
CDR3nt: TGTGCCAGCAGCTTATATGGGGGGGCCGAATACGAGCAGTACTTC

d_gene: TRBD1
abundance: .
v_gene: TRBV9
j_gene: TRBJ2-1
CDR3aa: CASSAVGQARHGEQFF
CDR3nt: TGTGCCAGCAGCGCAGTTGGACAGGCCCGACATGGTGAGCAGTTCTTC

d_gene: .
abundance: .
v_gene: TRBV10-2
j_gene: TRBJ1-3
CDR3aa: CASSGAGSGNTIYF
CDR3nt: TGCGCCAGCAGTGGGGCAGGCTCTGGAAACACCATATATTTT

d_gene: TRBD2
abundance: .
v_gene: TRBV27
j_gene: TRBJ2-7
CDR3aa: CASSLSAAGSFRAGGRYEQYF
CDR3nt: TGTGCCAGCAGTTTATCGGCTGCGGGCAGCTTTAGAGCGGGAGGGCGCTACGAGCAGTACTTC

d_gene: .
abundance: once
v_gene: TRBV2
j_gene: TRBJ2-5
CDR3aa: CAVGGGETQYF
CDR3nt: TGTGCAGTTGGGGGAGGAGAGACCCAGTACTTC

d_gene: .
abundance: .
v_gene: TRBV24-1
j_gene: TRBJ2-7
CDR3aa: CATSDLWGDEQYF
CDR3nt: TGTGCCACCAGTGATTTGTGGGGGGACGAGCAGTACTTC

d_gene: .
abundance: .
v_gene: TRBV4-1
j_gene: TRBJ1-6
CDR3aa: CASSPPAGAHSPLHF
CDR3nt: TGCGCCAGCAGCCCGCCGGCAGGGGCGCACTCACCCCTCCACTTT

d_gene: TRBD1
abundance: .
v_gene: TRBV5-1
j_gene: TRBJ2-7
CDR3aa: CASTSMTGRFDEQYF
CDR3nt: TGCGCCAGCACCTCTATGACAGGGAGATTCGACGAGCAGTACTTC

d_gene: .
abundance: .
v_gene: TRBV9
j_gene: TRBJ2-5
CDR3aa: CASSAPGQKETQYF
CDR3nt: TGTGCCAGCAGCGCCCCGGGACAAAAAGAGACCCAGTACTTC

d_gene: .
abundance: .
v_gene: TRBV7-9
j_gene: TRBJ2-3
CDR3aa: CASSSAGTTDTQYF
CDR3nt: TGTGCCAGCAGCAGCGCGGGGACCACAGATACGCAGTATTTT

d_gene: TRBD2
abundance: .
v_gene: TRBV24-1
j_gene: TRBJ2-1
CDR3aa: CATSDLGEGLDEQFF
CDR3nt: TGTGCCACCAGTGATTTGGGGGAGGGCCTGGATGAGCAGTTCTTC

d_gene: .
abundance: .
v_gene: TRBV11-2
j_gene: TRBJ1-1
CDR3aa: CASSFGLAGTEAFF
CDR3nt: TGTGCCAGCAGCTTTGGGTTGGCAGGCACTGAAGCTTTCTTT

d_gene: .
abundance: .
v_gene: TRBV28
j_gene: TRBJ2-2
CDR3aa: CASGARGTGELFF
CDR3nt: TGTGCCAGCGGAGCTCGGGGGACCGGGGAGCTGTTTTTT

d_gene: .
abundance: .
v_gene: TRBV5-1
j_gene: TRBJ2-5
CDR3aa: CASSVRDLKETQYF
CDR3nt: TGCGCCAGCAGCGTCCGGGATCTAAAAGAGACCCAGTACTTC

d_gene: TRBD1
abundance: .
v_gene: TRBV5-5
j_gene: TRBJ1-4
CDR3aa: CASSARQGATNEKLFF
CDR3nt: TGTGCCAGCAGCGCAAGGCAGGGGGCAACTAATGAAAAACTGTTTTTT

d_gene: TRBD1
abundance: .
v_gene: TRBV5-4
j_gene: TRBJ2-2
CDR3aa: CASSLGQGNTGELFF
CDR3nt: TGTGCCAGCAGCTTGGGACAGGGGAACACCGGGGAGCTGTTTTTT

d_gene: .
abundance: .
v_gene: TRBV2
j_gene: TRBJ2-4
CDR3aa: CASSGRVKNIQYF
CDR3nt: TGTGCCAGCAGTGGGCGGGTCAAAAACATTCAGTACTTC

d_gene: TRBD2
abundance: .
v_gene: TRBV9
j_gene: TRBJ2-2
CDR3aa: CASSPVGREGNTGELFF
CDR3nt: TGTGCCAGCAGCCCGGTGGGGCGGGAGGGGAACACCGGGGAGCTGTTTTTT

d_gene: TRBD2
abundance: .
v_gene: TRBV28
j_gene: TRBJ2-1
CDR3aa: CASSFLAGGPDNEQFF
CDR3nt: TGTGCCAGCAGTTTTTTGGCGGGAGGCCCTGACAATGAGCAGTTCTTC

d_gene: TRBD2
abundance: .
v_gene: TRBV27
j_gene: TRBJ2-1
CDR3aa: CASSFRLAGVRFGSDEQFF
CDR3nt: TGTGCCAGCAGTTTTAGACTAGCGGGAGTTCGCTTCGGTTCGGATGAGCAGTTCTTC

d_gene: .
abundance: .
v_gene: TRBV6-4
j_gene: TRBJ2-3
CDR3aa: CASREGSYPTDTQYF
CDR3nt: TGTGCCAGCAGGGAGGGGTCTTACCCCACAGATACGCAGTATTTT

d_gene: TRBD2
abundance: .
v_gene: TRBV5-1
j_gene: TRBJ2-7
CDR3aa: CASSLAGGSLEQYF
CDR3nt: TGCGCCAGCAGCTTGGCGGGCGGGAGTCTCGAGCAGTACTTC

d_gene: TRBD2
abundance: .
v_gene: TRBV11-2
j_gene: TRBJ2-7
CDR3aa: CASSLAGGRWEQYF
CDR3nt: TGTGCCAGCAGCCTAGCGGGAGGGCGGTGGGAGCAGTACTTC

d_gene: .
abundance: medium-sized
v_gene: TRBV20-1
j_gene: TRBJ2-7
CDR3aa: CSASLQVTEQYF
CDR3nt: TGCAGTGCTAGTCTACAGGTGACCGAGCAGTACTTC

d_gene: .
abundance: once
v_gene: TRBV12-3/TRBV12-4
j_gene: TRBJ2-3
CDR3aa: CASMTSSTDTQYF
CDR3nt: TGTGCCAGCATGACTAGTAGCACAGATACGCAGTATTTT

d_gene: .
abundance: once
v_gene: TRBV24-1
j_gene: TRBJ2-3
CDR3aa: CATSLGQSADTQYF
CDR3nt: TGTGCCACCAGTTTAGGACAGTCCGCAGATACGCAGTATTTT

d_gene: .
abundance: .
v_gene: TRBV5-5
j_gene: TRBJ2-1
CDR3aa: CASSLLHEQFF
CDR3nt: TGTGCCAGCAGTTTACTCCATGAGCAGTTCTTC

d_gene: .
abundance: once
v_gene: TRBV18
j_gene: TRBJ2-7
CDR3aa: CASSPSQEVYEQYF
CDR3nt: TGTGCCAGCTCACCGAGCCAGGAGGTCTACGAGCAGTACTTC

d_gene: TRBD2
abundance: .
v_gene: TRBV7-9
j_gene: TRBJ2-1
CDR3aa: CASGGTSGSGVGNEQFF
CDR3nt: TGTGCCAGCGGCGGGACTAGCGGGAGCGGGGTTGGCAATGAGCAGTTCTTC

d_gene: TRBD2
abundance: .
v_gene: TRBV28
j_gene: TRBJ2-2
CDR3aa: CASSLRLAGGHLNTGELFF
CDR3nt: TGTGCCAGCAGTCTTCGACTAGCGGGAGGCCACCTGAACACCGGGGAGCTGTTTTTT

d_gene: .
abundance: few
v_gene: TRBV5-6
j_gene: TRBJ2-3
CDR3aa: CASSWDSDTQYF
CDR3nt: TGTGCCAGCAGTTGGGACTCCGATACGCAGTATTTT

d_gene: .
abundance: .
v_gene: TRBV3-1/TRBV3-2
j_gene: TRBJ2-2
CDR3aa: CASSQWLALPNTGELFF
CDR3nt: TGTGCCAGCAGCCAATGGCTAGCGCTGCCGAACACCGGGGAGCTGTTTTTT

d_gene: .
abundance: .
v_gene: TRBV18
j_gene: TRBJ1-1
CDR3aa: CASSPLPQGKSQNTEAFF
CDR3nt: TGTGCCAGCTCACCCCTTCCACAGGGAAAATCTCAGAACACTGAAGCTTTCTTT

d_gene: TRBD1
abundance: .
v_gene: TRBV4-2
j_gene: TRBJ1-5
CDR3aa: CASSQGTVDQPQHF
CDR3nt: TGTGCCAGCAGCCAGGGGACAGTAGATCAGCCCCAGCATTTT

d_gene: TRBD1
abundance: .
v_gene: TRBV28
j_gene: TRBJ1-5
CDR3aa: CASSRYRGYQPQHF
CDR3nt: TGTGCCAGCAGTCGTTACAGGGGGTATCAGCCCCAGCATTTT

d_gene: .
abundance: .
v_gene: TRBV7-9
j_gene: TRBJ2-2
CDR3aa: CASSFMLGQSANTGELFF
CDR3nt: TGTGCCAGCAGCTTTATGCTCGGACAGTCTGCGAACACCGGGGAGCTGTTTTTT

d_gene: .
abundance: .
v_gene: TRBV6-5
j_gene: TRBJ2-6
CDR3aa: CARAKSGANVLTF
CDR3nt: TGTGCCAGGGCCAAATCTGGGGCCAACGTCCTGACTTTC